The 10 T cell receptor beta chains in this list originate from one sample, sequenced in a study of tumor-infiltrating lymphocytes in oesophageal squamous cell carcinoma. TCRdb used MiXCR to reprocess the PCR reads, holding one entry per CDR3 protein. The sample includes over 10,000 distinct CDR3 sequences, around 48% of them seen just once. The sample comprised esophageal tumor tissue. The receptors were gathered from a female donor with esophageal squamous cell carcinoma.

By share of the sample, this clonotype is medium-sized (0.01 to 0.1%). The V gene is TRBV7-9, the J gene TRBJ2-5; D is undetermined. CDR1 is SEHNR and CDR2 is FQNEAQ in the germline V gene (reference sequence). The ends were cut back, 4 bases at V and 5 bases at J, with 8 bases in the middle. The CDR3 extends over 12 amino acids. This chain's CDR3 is CASSSEWETQYF. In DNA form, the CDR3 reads TGTGCCAGCAGCTCCGAATGGGAGACCCAGTACTTC.

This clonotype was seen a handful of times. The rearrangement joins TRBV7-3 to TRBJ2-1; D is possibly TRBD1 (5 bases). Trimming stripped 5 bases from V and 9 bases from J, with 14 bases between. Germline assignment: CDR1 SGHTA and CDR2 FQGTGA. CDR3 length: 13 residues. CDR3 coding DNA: TGTGCCAGCAGCGTCGACAGAGAACGTGAGCAGTTCTTC. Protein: CASSVDREREQFF.

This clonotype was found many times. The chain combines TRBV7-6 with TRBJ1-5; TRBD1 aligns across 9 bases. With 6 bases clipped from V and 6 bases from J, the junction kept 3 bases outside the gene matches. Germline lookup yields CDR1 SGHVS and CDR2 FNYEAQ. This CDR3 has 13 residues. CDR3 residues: CASRTGGGQPQHF. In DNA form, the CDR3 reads TGTGCCAGCAGGACAGGGGGGGGTCAGCCCCAGCATTTT.

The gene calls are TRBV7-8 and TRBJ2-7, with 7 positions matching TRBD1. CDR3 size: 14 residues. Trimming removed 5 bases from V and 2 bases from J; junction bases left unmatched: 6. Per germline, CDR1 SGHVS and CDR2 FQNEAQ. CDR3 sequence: CASSPWTGPYEQYF. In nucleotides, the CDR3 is TGTGCCAGCAGCCCATGGACAGGACCCTACGAGCAGTACTTC.

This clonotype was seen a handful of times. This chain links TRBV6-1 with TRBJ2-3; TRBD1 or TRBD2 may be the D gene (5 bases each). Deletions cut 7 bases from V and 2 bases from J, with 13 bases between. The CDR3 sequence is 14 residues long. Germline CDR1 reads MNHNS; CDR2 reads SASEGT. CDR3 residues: CASMSLGTTDTQYF. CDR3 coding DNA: TGTGCCAGCATGAGTCTAGGGACCACAGATACGCAGTATTTT.

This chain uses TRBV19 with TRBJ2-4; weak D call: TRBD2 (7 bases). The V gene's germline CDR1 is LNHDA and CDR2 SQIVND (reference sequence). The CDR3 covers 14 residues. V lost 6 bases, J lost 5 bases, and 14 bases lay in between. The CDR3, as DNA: TGTGCCAGTAGCCACCGCGGGGGCCAAAACATTCAGTACTTC. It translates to CASSHRGGQNIQYF.

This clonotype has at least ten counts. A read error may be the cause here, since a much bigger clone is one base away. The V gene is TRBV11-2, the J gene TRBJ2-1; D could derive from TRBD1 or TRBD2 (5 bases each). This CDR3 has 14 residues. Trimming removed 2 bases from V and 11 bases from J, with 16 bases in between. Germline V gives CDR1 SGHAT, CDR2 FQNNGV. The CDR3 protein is CASSLLEAEGKQFF. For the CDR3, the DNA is TGTGCCAGCAGCTTATTAGAGGCCGAGGGGAAGCAGTTCTTC.

CDR3 sequence: CAISEGLAGVTETQYF. Here the CDR3 DNA reads TGTGCCATCAGTGAGGGACTAGCGGGAGTCACGGAGACCCAGTACTTC. This chain uses TRBV10-3 with TRBJ2-3, with 13 bases matching TRBD2. The DNA end is more similar to TRBJ2-5, so the J call may be wrong. The CDR3 runs 16 residues. CDR1 is ENHRY and CDR2 is SYGVKD in the germline V gene.

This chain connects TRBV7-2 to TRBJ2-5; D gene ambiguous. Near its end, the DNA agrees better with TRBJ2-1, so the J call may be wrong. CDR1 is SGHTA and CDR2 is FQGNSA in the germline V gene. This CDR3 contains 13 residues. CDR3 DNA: TGTGCCAGCAGCTTTAAGCTACACAATGAGCAGTTCTTC. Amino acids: CASSFKLHNEQFF.

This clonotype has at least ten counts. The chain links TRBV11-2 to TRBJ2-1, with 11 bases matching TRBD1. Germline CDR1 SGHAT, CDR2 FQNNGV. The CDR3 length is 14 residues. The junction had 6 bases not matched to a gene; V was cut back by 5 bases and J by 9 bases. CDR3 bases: TGTGCCAGCAGCCAGGACAGGGGGCGGGGTGAGCAGTTCTTC. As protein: CASSQDRGRGEQFF.